This T cell receptor (beta chain) was sequenced for a study of T cell responses to AZD1222 COVID-19 vaccine. Study conclusions and caveats: Of the AZD1222 recipients, only five to seven were seropositive at baseline. The span of vaccine-associated CD4 TCRs extended across spike, with dominance at 160-218 and 743-854. Nearly half of unique spike-specific TCRs reportedly avoided B.1.351 and B.1.1.7 mutated regions.

CDR3 length: 15 amino acids. V dropped 0 bases and J dropped 7; count of bases not matched to a gene: 7. Germline CDR1 is SGHTA and CDR2 is FQGTGA. The data were produced by immunoSEQ multiplex PCR, yet TCRdb's version contains in-frame clones alone and is incomplete. The sample includes approximately 160,000 clones, approximately 88% seen only once; the top ten take 3% to 4%. As to this clone: Its antigen remains unidentified.

Here the sequenced sample was peripheral blood, taken on day 0 of MenACWY control vaccination. This chain connects TRBV7-3 to TRBJ1-2; 8 bases map to TRBD1. The sequence derives from an adult in good health. CDR3 amino acids: CASSLTRTGHFGYTF. The CDR3 nucleotides read TGTGCCAGCAGCTTAACAAGGACAGGGCACTTTGGCTACACCTTC. Drawing the rest from reference TRBV7-3 and TRBJ1-2, the complete variable domain is GAGVSQTPSNKVTEKGKYVELRCDPISGHTALYWYRQSLGQGPEFLIYFQGTGAADDSGLPNDRFFAVRPEGSVSTLKIQRTERGDSAVYLCASSLTRTGHFGYTFGSGTRLTVV.